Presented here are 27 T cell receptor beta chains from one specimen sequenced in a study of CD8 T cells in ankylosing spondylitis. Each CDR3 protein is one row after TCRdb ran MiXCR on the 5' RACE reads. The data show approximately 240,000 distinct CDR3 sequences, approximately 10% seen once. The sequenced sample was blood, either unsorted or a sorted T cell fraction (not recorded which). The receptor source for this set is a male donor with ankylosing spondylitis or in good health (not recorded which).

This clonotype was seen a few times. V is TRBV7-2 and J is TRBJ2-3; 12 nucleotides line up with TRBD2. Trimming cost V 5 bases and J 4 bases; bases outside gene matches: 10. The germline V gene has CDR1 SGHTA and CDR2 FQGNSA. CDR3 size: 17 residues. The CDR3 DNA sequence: TGTGCCAGCAGCCGGCCACGGACTAGCGGGACGGCAGATACGCAGTATTTT. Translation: CASSRPRTSGTADTQYF.

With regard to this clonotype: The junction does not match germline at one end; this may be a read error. The CDR3 DNA sequence: TGTGCCGGCAGCCCAAGACTCCTGAACACTGAAGCTTTCTTT. It is translated as CAGSPRLLNTEAFF. This rearrangement joins TRBV6-6 to TRBJ1-1, with D unclear. The CDR3 is 14 amino acids. CDR1 is MNHNY, CDR2 SVGAGI, per germline (reference sequence).

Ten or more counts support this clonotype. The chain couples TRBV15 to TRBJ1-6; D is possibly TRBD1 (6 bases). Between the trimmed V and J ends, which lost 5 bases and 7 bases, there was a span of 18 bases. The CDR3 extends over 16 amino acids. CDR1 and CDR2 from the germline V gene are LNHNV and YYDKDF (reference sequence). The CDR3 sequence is CATSHQGNRLNSPLHF. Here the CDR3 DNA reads TGTGCCACCAGCCATCAGGGGAATCGTCTCAATTCACCCCTCCACTTT.

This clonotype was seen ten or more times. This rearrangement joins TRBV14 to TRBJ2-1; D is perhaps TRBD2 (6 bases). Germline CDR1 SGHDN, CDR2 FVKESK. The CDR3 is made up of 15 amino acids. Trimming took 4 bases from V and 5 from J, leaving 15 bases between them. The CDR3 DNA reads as TGTGCCAGCAGCCCTGCGGGGAACCTAAACAATGAGCAGTTCTTC. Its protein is CASSPAGNLNNEQFF.

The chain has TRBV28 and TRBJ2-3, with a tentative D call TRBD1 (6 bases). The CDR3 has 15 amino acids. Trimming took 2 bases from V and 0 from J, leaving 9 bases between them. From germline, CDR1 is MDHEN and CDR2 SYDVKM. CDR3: CASSLPGTSTDTQYF. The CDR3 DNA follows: TGTGCCAGCAGTTTACCTGGGACAAGCACAGATACGCAGTATTTT.

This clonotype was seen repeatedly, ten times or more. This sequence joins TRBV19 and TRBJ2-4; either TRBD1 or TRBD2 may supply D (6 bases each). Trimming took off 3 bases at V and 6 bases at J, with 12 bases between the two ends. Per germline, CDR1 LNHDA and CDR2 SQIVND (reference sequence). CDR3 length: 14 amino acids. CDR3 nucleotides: TGTGCCAGTAGTATTAGGGGGGCAAGAAACATTCAGTACTTC. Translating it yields CASSIRGARNIQYF.

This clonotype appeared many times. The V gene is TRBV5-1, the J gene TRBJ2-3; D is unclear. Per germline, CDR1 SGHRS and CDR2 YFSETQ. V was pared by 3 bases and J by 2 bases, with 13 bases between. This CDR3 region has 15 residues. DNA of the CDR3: TGCGCCAGCAGCTCCCTAACACACAACACAGATACGCAGTATTTT. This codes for CASSSLTHNTDTQYF.

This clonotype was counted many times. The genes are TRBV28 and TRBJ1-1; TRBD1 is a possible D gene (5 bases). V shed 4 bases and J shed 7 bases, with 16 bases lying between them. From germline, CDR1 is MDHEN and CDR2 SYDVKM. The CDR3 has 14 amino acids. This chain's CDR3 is CASSSPTGRGEAFF. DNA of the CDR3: TGTGCCAGCAGTTCCCCCACAGGAAGGGGTGAAGCTTTCTTT.

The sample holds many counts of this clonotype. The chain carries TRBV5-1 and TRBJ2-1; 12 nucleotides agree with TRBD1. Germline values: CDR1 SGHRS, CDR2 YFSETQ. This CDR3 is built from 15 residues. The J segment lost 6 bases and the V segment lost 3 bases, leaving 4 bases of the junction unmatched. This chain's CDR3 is CASSSGTGGFNEQFF. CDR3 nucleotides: TGCGCCAGCAGCTCCGGGACAGGGGGCTTCAATGAGCAGTTCTTC.

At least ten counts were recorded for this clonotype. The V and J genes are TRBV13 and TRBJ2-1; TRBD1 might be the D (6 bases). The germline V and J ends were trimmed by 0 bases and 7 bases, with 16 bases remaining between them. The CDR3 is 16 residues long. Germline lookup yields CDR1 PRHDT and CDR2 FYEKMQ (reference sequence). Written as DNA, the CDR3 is TGTGCCAGCAGCTTAGGCCGGGACATCTCAGGTAATGAGCAGTTCTTC. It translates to CASSLGRDISGNEQFF.

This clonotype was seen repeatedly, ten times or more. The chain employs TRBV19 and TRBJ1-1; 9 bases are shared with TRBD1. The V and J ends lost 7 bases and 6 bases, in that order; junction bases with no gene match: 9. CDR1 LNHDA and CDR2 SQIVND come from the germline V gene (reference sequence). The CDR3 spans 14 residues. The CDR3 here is CASTPGTGIAEAFF. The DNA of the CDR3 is TGTGCCAGTACCCCTGGGACAGGGATAGCTGAAGCTTTCTTT.

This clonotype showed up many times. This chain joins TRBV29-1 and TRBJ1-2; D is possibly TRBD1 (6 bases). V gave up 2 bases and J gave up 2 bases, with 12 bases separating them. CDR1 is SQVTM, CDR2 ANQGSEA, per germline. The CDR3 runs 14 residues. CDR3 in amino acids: CSVEPAGQNYGYTF. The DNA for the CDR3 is TGCAGCGTTGAACCGGCTGGACAGAACTATGGCTACACCTTC.

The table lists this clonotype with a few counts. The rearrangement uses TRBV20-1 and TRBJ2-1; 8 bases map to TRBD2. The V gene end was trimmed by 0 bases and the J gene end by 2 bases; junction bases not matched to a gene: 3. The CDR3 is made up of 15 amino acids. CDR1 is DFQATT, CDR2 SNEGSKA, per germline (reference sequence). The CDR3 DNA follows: TGCAGTGCTAGAGATACTAGCGGCCCCTACAATGAGCAGTTCTTC. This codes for CSARDTSGPYNEQFF.

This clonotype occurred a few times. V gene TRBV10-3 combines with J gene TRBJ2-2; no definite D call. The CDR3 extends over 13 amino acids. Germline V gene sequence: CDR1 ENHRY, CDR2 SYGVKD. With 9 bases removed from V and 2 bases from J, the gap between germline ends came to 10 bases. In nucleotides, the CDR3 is TGTGCCATGACCAGAGAAAACACCGGGGAGCTGTTTTTT. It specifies CAMTRENTGELFF.

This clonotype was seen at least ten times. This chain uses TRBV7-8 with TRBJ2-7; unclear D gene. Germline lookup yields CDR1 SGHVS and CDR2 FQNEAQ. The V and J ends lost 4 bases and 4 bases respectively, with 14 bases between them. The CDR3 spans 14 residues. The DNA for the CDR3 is TGTGCCAGCAGCTCCCCTCAAAAAGCTTACGAGCAGTACTTC. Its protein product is CASSSPQKAYEQYF.

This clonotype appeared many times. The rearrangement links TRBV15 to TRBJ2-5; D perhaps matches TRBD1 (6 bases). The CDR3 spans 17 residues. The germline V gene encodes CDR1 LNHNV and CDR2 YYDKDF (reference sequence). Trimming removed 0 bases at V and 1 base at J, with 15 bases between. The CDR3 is CATSRDLQDSLQETQYF. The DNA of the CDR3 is TGTGCCACCAGCAGAGATTTGCAGGACAGCCTCCAAGAGACCCAGTACTTC.

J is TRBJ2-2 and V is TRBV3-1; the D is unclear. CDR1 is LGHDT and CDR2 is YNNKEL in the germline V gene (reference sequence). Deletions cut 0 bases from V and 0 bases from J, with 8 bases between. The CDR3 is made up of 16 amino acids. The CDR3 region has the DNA TGTGCCAGCAGCCAAGATGCAGTCACGAACACCGGGGAGCTGTTTTTT. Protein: CASSQDAVTNTGELFF.

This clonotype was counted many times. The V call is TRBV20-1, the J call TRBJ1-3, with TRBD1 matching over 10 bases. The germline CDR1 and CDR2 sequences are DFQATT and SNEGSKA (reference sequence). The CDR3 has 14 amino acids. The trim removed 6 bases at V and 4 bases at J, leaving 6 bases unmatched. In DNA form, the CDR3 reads TGCAGTGCGCGACAGGGGGCGGGGGGAAACACCATATATTTT. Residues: CSARQGAGGNTIYF.

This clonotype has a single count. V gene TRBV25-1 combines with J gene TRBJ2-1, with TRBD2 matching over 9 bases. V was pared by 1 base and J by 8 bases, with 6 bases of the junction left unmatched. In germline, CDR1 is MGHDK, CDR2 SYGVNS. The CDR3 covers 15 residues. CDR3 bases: TGTGCCAGCAGTGAATGGCGGGGGGGCTTAGATGAGCAGTTCTTC. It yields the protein CASSEWRGGLDEQFF.

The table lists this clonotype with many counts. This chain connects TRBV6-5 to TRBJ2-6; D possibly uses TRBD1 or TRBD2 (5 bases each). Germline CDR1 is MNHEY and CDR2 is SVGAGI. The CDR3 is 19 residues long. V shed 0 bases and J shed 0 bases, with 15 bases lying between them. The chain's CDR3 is CASSYSRGTGGSGANVLTF. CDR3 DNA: TGTGCCAGCAGTTACTCGAGGGGTACAGGTGGCTCTGGGGCCAACGTCCTGACTTTC.

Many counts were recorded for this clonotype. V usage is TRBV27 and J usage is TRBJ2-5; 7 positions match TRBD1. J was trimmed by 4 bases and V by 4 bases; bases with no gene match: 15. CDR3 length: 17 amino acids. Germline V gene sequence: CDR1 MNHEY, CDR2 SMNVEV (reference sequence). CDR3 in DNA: TGTGCCAGCAGTTCCCCCCGGACAGGATCAATCCCAGAGACCCAGTACTTC. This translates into CASSSPRTGSIPETQYF.

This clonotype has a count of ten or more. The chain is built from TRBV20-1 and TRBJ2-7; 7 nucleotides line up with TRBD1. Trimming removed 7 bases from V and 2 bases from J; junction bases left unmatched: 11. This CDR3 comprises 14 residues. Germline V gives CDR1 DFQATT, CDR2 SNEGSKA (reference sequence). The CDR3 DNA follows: TGCAGTGGCGTAGCCTCGACAGGGACCTACGAGCAGTACTTC. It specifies CSGVASTGTYEQYF.

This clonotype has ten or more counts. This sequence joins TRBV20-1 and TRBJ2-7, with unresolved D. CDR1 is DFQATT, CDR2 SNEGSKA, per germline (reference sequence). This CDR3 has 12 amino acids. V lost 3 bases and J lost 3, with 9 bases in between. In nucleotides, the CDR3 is TGCAGTGCTAGTGATGACATCTACGAGCAGTACTTC. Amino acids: CSASDDIYEQYF.

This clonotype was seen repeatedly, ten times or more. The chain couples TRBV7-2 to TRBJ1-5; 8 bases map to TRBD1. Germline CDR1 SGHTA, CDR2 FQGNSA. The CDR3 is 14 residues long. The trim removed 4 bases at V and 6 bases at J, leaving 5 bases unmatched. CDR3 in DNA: TGTGCCAGCAGCTCCGACAGGGGCGCTCAGCCCCAGCATTTT. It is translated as CASSSDRGAQPQHF.

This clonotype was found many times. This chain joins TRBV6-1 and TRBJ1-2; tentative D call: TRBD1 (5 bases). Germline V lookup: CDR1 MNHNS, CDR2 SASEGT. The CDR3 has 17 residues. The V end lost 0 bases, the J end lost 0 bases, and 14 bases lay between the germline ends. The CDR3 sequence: CASSEAEGSVANYGYTF. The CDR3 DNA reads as TGTGCCAGCAGTGAAGCGGAGGGGTCAGTAGCTAACTATGGCTACACCTTC.

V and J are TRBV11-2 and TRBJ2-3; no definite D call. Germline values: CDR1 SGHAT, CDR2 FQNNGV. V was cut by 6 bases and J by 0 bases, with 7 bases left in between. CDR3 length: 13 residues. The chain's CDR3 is CASRFTSTDTQYF. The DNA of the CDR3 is TGTGCCAGCAGGTTTACTAGCACAGATACGCAGTATTTT.

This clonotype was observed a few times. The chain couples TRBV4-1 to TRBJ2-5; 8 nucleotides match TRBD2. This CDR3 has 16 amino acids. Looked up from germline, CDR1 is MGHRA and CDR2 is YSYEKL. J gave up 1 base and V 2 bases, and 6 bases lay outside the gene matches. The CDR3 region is CASSQNGRGGQETQYF. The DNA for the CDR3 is TGCGCCAGCAGCCAAAACGGACGGGGGGGCCAAGAGACCCAGTACTTC.